The rows below give T cell receptor beta chains drawn from one sample of a study of T cells after yellow fever vaccination. A single record per CDR3 protein comes from TCRdb applying MiXCR to the 5' RACE reads. The sample carries about 340,000 distinct CDR3 sequences, 9.5% to 15% recorded once. Sequenced here: CD4+ T cells sorted from PBMCs, sampled 15 days after the yellow fever booster vaccination. The receptors originated from a man between 18 and 35 years old who received the YFV17D yellow fever vaccine. The CDR3 runs from the conserved cysteine through the conserved F or W. The D gene is left open where the match is weak. Clone size is stated in some rows and not others, as once, few, many or a class when expanded.

J gene: TRBJ2-7; V gene: TRBV7-2; clone size: few; D gene: NA; CDR3 DNA: TGTGCCAGCAGCTCCCGGAGGGCCTACGAGCAGTACTTC; CDR3 protein: CASSSRRAYEQYF
J gene: TRBJ1-6; V gene: TRBV6-6; clone size: NA; D gene: NA; CDR3 DNA: TGTGCCAGCAGCCCCTCCGATAATTCACCCCTCCACTTT; CDR3 protein: CASSPSDNSPLHF
J gene: TRBJ2-4; V gene: TRBV4-3; clone size: NA; D gene: NA; CDR3 DNA: TGCGCCAGCAGCCAAGATGCGGGTGTGGGGGCCAAAAACATTCAGTACTTC; CDR3 protein: CASSQDAGVGAKNIQYF
J gene: TRBJ2-5; V gene: TRBV29-1; clone size: few; D gene: TRBD1; CDR3 DNA: TGCAGCGTTGGGCGTCGACAGGGGGAGACCCAGTACTTC; CDR3 protein: CSVGRRQGETQYF
J gene: TRBJ2-5; V gene: TRBV5-1; clone size: NA; D gene: NA; CDR3 DNA: TGCGCCAGCAGCTGGGACGGCCAAGAGACCCAGTACTTC; CDR3 protein: CASSWDGQETQYF
J gene: TRBJ1-2; V gene: TRBV5-1; clone size: many; D gene: NA; CDR3 DNA: TGCGCCAGCAGACGGGACATGCAAGGAGGCTACACCTTC; CDR3 protein: CASRRDMQGGYTF
J gene: TRBJ1-4; V gene: TRBV21-1; clone size: few; D gene: NA; CDR3 DNA: TGTGCCAGCAGCCCCCGAGACAGAAGCCAGATACTGGGAGAAAAACTGTTTTTT; CDR3 protein: CASSPRDRSQILGEKLFF
J gene: TRBJ1-4; V gene: TRBV30; clone size: NA; D gene: NA; CDR3 DNA: TGTGCCTGGAGTCGAAATGAAAAACTGTTTTTT; CDR3 protein: CAWSRNEKLFF
J gene: TRBJ1-2; V gene: TRBV5-8; clone size: few; D gene: TRBD1; CDR3 DNA: TGTGCCAGCAGCTTCCTGGGACAGGGGGACCAAAGAGGCTACACCTTC; CDR3 protein: CASSFLGQGDQRGYTF
J gene: TRBJ2-5; V gene: TRBV7-2; clone size: NA; D gene: TRBD1; CDR3 DNA: TGTGCCAGCAGCTTGCGGACAGGCAGAGAGACCCAGTACTTC; CDR3 protein: CASSLRTGRETQYF
J gene: TRBJ1-1; V gene: TRBV29-1; clone size: many; D gene: NA; CDR3 DNA: TGCAGCGTTGACAGGGTAGCTTTCTTT; CDR3 protein: CSVDRVAFF
J gene: TRBJ2-7; V gene: TRBV3-1; clone size: NA; D gene: TRBD1; CDR3 DNA: TGTGCCAGCAGCCAAGAAACAGGGGGCTCCTACGAGCAGTACTTC; CDR3 protein: CASSQETGGSYEQYF
J gene: TRBJ1-6; V gene: TRBV7-3; clone size: few; D gene: NA; CDR3 DNA: TGTGCCAGCAGCTTAATCGGCCGAGGGCAGGGGCCAAATTCACCCCTCCACTTT; CDR3 protein: CASSLIGRGQGPNSPLHF
J gene: TRBJ2-7; V gene: TRBV3-1; clone size: many; D gene: NA; CDR3 DNA: TGTGCCAGCAGCCAAGAACTAGCAGGACGGTCGTACTTC; CDR3 protein: CASSQELAGRSYF
J gene: TRBJ2-1; V gene: TRBV10-3; clone size: NA; D gene: NA; CDR3 DNA: TGTGCCATCAGTGAGTCGAGGGGCACAAATTCCTACAATGAGCAGTTCTTC; CDR3 protein: CAISESRGTNSYNEQFF
J gene: TRBJ2-7; V gene: TRBV12-3/TRBV12-4; clone size: NA; D gene: NA; CDR3 DNA: TGTGCCAGCAGTTCCTCCACGGACGAGCAGTACTTC; CDR3 protein: CASSSSTDEQYF
J gene: TRBJ2-3; V gene: TRBV4-3; clone size: many; D gene: TRBD2; CDR3 DNA: TGCGCCAGCAGCCAAGGTGGCACTAGCGGGGTTAGCACAGATACGCAGTATTTT; CDR3 protein: CASSQGGTSGVSTDTQYF
J gene: TRBJ1-1; V gene: TRBV6-5; clone size: few; D gene: NA; CDR3 DNA: TGTGCCAGCAGTTACCAGCCGGGACGGAGCATTGAAGCTTTCTTT; CDR3 protein: CASSYQPGRSIEAFF
J gene: TRBJ1-5; V gene: TRBV20-1; clone size: few; D gene: TRBD1; CDR3 DNA: TGCAGTGCATGGGGGCGGACAGGAGGTAATCAGCCCCAGCATTTT; CDR3 protein: CSAWGRTGGNQPQHF
J gene: TRBJ2-1; V gene: TRBV7-2; clone size: NA; D gene: TRBD2; CDR3 DNA: TGTGCCAGCAGCTTAGCTCCGGGACTAGCGTACAATGAGCAGTTCTTC; CDR3 protein: CASSLAPGLAYNEQFF
J gene: TRBJ2-6; V gene: TRBV3-1; clone size: few; D gene: NA; CDR3 DNA: TGTGCCAGCAGCCTCGCCGGTGGAGCCAACGTCCTGACTTTC; CDR3 protein: CASSLAGGANVLTF
J gene: TRBJ2-1; V gene: TRBV20-1; clone size: NA; D gene: TRBD2; CDR3 DNA: TGCAGTGCTAGCTCCGCGCTAGCGGGGGGGCAAGAGCAGTTCTTC; CDR3 protein: CSASSALAGGQEQFF
J gene: TRBJ2-5; V gene: TRBV6-9; clone size: NA; D gene: TRBD2; CDR3 DNA: TGTGCCAGCAGCCCGCGGACTAGCGGGGGAGAGCCCCAAGAGACCCAGTACTTC; CDR3 protein: CASSPRTSGGEPQETQYF
J gene: TRBJ1-1; V gene: TRBV2; clone size: few; D gene: TRBD1; CDR3 DNA: TGTGCCACCCGGGGACAGAGAAACACTGAAGCTTTCTTT; CDR3 protein: CATRGQRNTEAFF
J gene: TRBJ2-5; V gene: TRBV7-9; clone size: few; D gene: TRBD2; CDR3 DNA: TGTGCCAGCAGCTCCGGGACTACCCTGTCAGAGACCCAGTACTTC; CDR3 protein: CASSSGTTLSETQYF
J gene: TRBJ2-3; V gene: TRBV7-2; clone size: few; D gene: NA; CDR3 DNA: TGTGCCAGCAGCACCAGGGCCGGAGAGCGGGCGCGGGGAGATACGCAGTATTTT; CDR3 protein: CASSTRAGERARGDTQYF
J gene: TRBJ2-5; V gene: TRBV5-1; clone size: many; D gene: TRBD2; CDR3 DNA: TGCGCCAGCAGTGGTAGGGCTAGCGGGAACCAAGAGACCCAGTACTTC; CDR3 protein: CASSGRASGNQETQYF
J gene: TRBJ1-2; V gene: TRBV27; clone size: NA; D gene: NA; CDR3 DNA: TGTGCCAGCAGTTCCCGACGGAGGAACTATGGCTACACCTTC; CDR3 protein: CASSSRRRNYGYTF
J gene: TRBJ1-3; V gene: TRBV7-6; clone size: NA; D gene: NA; CDR3 DNA: TGTGCCAGCAGCCTAAGGACAGCCGTTTCTGGAAACACCATATATTTT; CDR3 protein: CASSLRTAVSGNTIYF
J gene: TRBJ2-4; V gene: TRBV20-1; clone size: NA; D gene: NA; CDR3 DNA: TGCAGTGCTAGAGTAGGCAGGAACCCGTGGGGGCATCAATACTTC; CDR3 protein: CSARVGRNPWGHQYF
J gene: TRBJ2-5; V gene: TRBV5-1; clone size: many; D gene: NA; CDR3 DNA: TGCGCCAGCAGCTTGGTCGAGGGCGCAGAGACCCAGTACTTC; CDR3 protein: CASSLVEGAETQYF
J gene: TRBJ1-5; V gene: TRBV6-2/TRBV6-3; clone size: NA; D gene: NA; CDR3 DNA: TGTGCCAGCAGACGCAAAACCTCATTGTTGGGCAGAGCATATCAGCCCCAGCATTTT; CDR3 protein: CASRRKTSLLGRAYQPQHF
J gene: TRBJ2-3; V gene: TRBV7-3; clone size: many; D gene: NA; CDR3 DNA: TGTGCCAGCAGCCTGCAGGAGGGGAGCACAGATACGCAGTATTTT; CDR3 protein: CASSLQEGSTDTQYF
J gene: TRBJ1-6; V gene: TRBV11-2; clone size: many; D gene: NA; CDR3 DNA: TGTGCCAGCAGCTTCGGATATAATTCACCCCTCCACTTT; CDR3 protein: CASSFGYNSPLHF
J gene: TRBJ1-3; V gene: TRBV4-1; clone size: few; D gene: NA; CDR3 DNA: TGCGCCAGCAGCCAAGTTCCTAGGGGTTCTGGAAACACCATATATTTT; CDR3 protein: CASSQVPRGSGNTIYF
J gene: TRBJ1-1; V gene: TRBV7-9; clone size: NA; D gene: NA; CDR3 DNA: TGTGCCAGCAGCGCAGAGATGAACACTGAAGCTTTCTTT; CDR3 protein: CASSAEMNTEAFF
J gene: TRBJ1-4; V gene: TRBV7-9; clone size: few; D gene: TRBD1; CDR3 DNA: TGTGCCAGCAGCTTAGGACATACAGGGGACTGGGATGAAAAACTGTTTTTT; CDR3 protein: CASSLGHTGDWDEKLFF
J gene: TRBJ1-3; V gene: TRBV24-1; clone size: NA; D gene: NA; CDR3 DNA: TGTGCCACCAGCCCTATTTCTGGAGCTCACGGAAACACCATATATTTT; CDR3 protein: CATSPISGAHGNTIYF
J gene: TRBJ2-5; V gene: TRBV9; clone size: NA; D gene: NA; CDR3 DNA: TGTGCCAGCACGAAAATGGGAGCCGGAGGGGAGACCCAGTACTTC; CDR3 protein: CASTKMGAGGETQYF
J gene: TRBJ2-5; V gene: TRBV10-3; clone size: few; D gene: TRBD2; CDR3 DNA: TGTGCCATCAGCGCTACTAGCGAAGAGACCCAGTACTTC; CDR3 protein: CAISATSEETQYF
J gene: TRBJ1-1; V gene: TRBV29-1; clone size: few; D gene: TRBD1; CDR3 DNA: TGCAGCGCTTATGGACAGGGAGTGATTACTGAAGCTTTCTTT; CDR3 protein: CSAYGQGVITEAFF
J gene: TRBJ2-1; V gene: TRBV2; clone size: NA; D gene: NA; CDR3 DNA: TGTGCCAGCAGCCCCTCGACTCGGGTGCAGTTCTTC; CDR3 protein: CASSPSTRVQFF
J gene: TRBJ1-4; V gene: TRBV4-1; clone size: many; D gene: NA; CDR3 DNA: TGCGCCAGCAGCCAAGTTGGGACGACTAATGAAAAACTGTTTTTT; CDR3 protein: CASSQVGTTNEKLFF
J gene: TRBJ2-3; V gene: TRBV7-6; clone size: many; D gene: TRBD2; CDR3 DNA: TGTGCCAGCAGCCCCCTAGCGGGGGGGCTCTTAGCAGATACGCAGTATTTT; CDR3 protein: CASSPLAGGLLADTQYF
J gene: TRBJ2-4; V gene: TRBV3-1; clone size: few; D gene: NA; CDR3 DNA: TGTGCCAGCAGCCAATCCGACGGCAAAAACATTCAGTACTTC; CDR3 protein: CASSQSDGKNIQYF
J gene: TRBJ1-2; V gene: TRBV15; clone size: few; D gene: NA; CDR3 DNA: TGTGCCACCAGCAGAGACAGGGAGAACTATGGCTACACCTTC; CDR3 protein: CATSRDRENYGYTF